The 14 T cell receptor beta chains reported below all come from one sample, sequenced in a study of T cell repertoires in cytomegalovirus infection. One entry per CDR3 protein, called by TCRdb with MiXCR from the reads. The sample lists about 310,000 distinct CDR3 sequences; 15% to 20% were seen once. What was sequenced was PBMCs. The receptor source for this set is a human donor in good health (CMV status not recorded). Some clones in this sample may be carry-over from other donors' samples.

The chain joins TRBV6-2 or TRBV6-3 to TRBJ1-2, with unresolved D. Germline assignment: CDR1 MNHEY and CDR2 SVGEGT. The V gene lost 2 bases and the J gene lost 8 bases, with 18 bases spanning the gap. The CDR3 contains 15 residues. The CDR3 spells CASSYDGGYSRGYTF. The CDR3 DNA is TGTGCCAGCAGTTACGACGGAGGGTATTCGCGCGGCTACACCTTC.

This clonotype was seen ten or more times. The chain employs TRBV7-9 and TRBJ2-3, with 7 bases that match TRBD1. With 4 bases clipped from V and 0 bases from J, the junction kept 7 bases outside the gene matches. This CDR3 has 16 amino acids. CDR1 is SEHNR and CDR2 is FQNEAQ in the germline V gene (reference sequence). CDR3 protein: CASSSNRGTSTDTQYF. For the CDR3, the DNA is TGTGCCAGCAGCTCAAACAGGGGAACTAGCACAGATACGCAGTATTTT.

This clonotype was detected only a few times. This chain joins TRBV7-9 and TRBJ1-4; 9 bases match TRBD1. This CDR3 has 15 residues. The germline CDR1 and CDR2 sequences are SEHNR and FQNEAQ (reference sequence). V gave up 1 base and J gave up 7 bases; unmatched junction bases: 4. In nucleotides, the CDR3 is TGTGCCAGCAGCTTAGGACAGGGGGAAGTTGAAAAACTGTTTTTT. Amino acid sequence: CASSLGQGEVEKLFF.

There are many counts of this clonotype. V gene TRBV7-2 combines with J gene TRBJ1-4; tentative D call: TRBD1 (6 bases). The V end lost 3 bases, the J end lost 3 bases, and 11 bases lay between the germline ends. Germline loops: CDR1 SGHTA, CDR2 FQGNSA. This CDR3 is built from 15 residues. The CDR3, as DNA: TGTGCCAGCAGCTTTGTAGGACAGCCTAATGAAAAACTGTTTTTT. It codes for CASSFVGQPNEKLFF. Full variable domain (rest looked up from reference TRBV7-2 and TRBJ1-4): GAGVSQSPSNKVTEKGKDVELRCDPISGHTALYWYRQSLGQGLEFLIYFQGNSAPDKSGLPSDRFSAERTGGSVSTLTIQRTQQEDSAVYLCASSFVGQPNEKLFFGSGTQLSVL.

This clonotype was counted between two and nine times. V usage is TRBV10-3 and J usage is TRBJ2-1, with no clear D. This CDR3 spans 13 amino acids. Trimming cost V 4 bases and J 4 bases, with 8 bases left between them. Germline V gene data show CDR1 as ENHRY and CDR2 as SYGVKD. CDR3 loop: CAISVGQYNEQFF. The CDR3 region has the DNA TGTGCCATCAGTGTGGGCCAGTACAATGAGCAGTTCTTC.

This clonotype was observed a few times. The rearrangement uses TRBV12-3 or TRBV12-4 and TRBJ1-3; 8 nucleotides match TRBD1. V dropped 6 bases and J dropped 0; count of bases not matched to a gene: 10. The CDR3 length is 17 residues. As DNA, the CDR3 is TGTGCCAGCAGGCAGGGGCAGGGGGCTTCCTCTGGAAACACCATATATTTT. It translates to CASRQGQGASSGNTIYF.

This sequence joins TRBV6-1 and TRBJ1-3; 9 bases are a match to TRBD1. The germline CDR1 and CDR2 sequences are MNHNS and SASEGT. J lost 8 bases, V lost 6 bases, and 11 bases had no gene match. The length of the CDR3 is 15 residues. The CDR3 DNA is TGTGCCAGCAGAAGAAAAGGGACAGGGCTACACACCATATATTTT. Residues: CASRRKGTGLHTIYF.

The sample holds many counts of this clonotype. The rearrangement links TRBV28 to TRBJ1-2, with 9 bases identical to TRBD1. V gave up 6 bases and J gave up 2 bases; unmatched junction bases: 7. CDR1 and CDR2 from the germline V gene are MDHEN and SYDVKM. The CDR3 loop spans 15 amino acids. The CDR3 spells CASSPLGTGNYGYTF. In nucleotides, the CDR3 is TGTGCCAGCAGCCCCCTCGGGACAGGGAACTATGGCTACACCTTC.

This clonotype came up once. The chain joins TRBV2 to TRBJ2-2, with D possibly matching TRBD1 (5 bases). Germline V gene sequence: CDR1 SNHLY, CDR2 FYNNEI. This CDR3 has 15 amino acids. V was pared by 6 bases and J by 5 bases, with 16 bases between. CDR3 in amino acids: CASSGFRDSTGELFF. As DNA, the CDR3 is TGTGCCAGCAGCGGATTCCGAGACAGTACCGGGGAGCTGTTTTTT.

The table lists this clonotype with a few counts. V and J are TRBV4-3 and TRBJ1-1, with D unclear. The length of the CDR3 is 14 residues. Trimming removed 0 bases at V and 10 bases at J, with 15 bases between. Germline V gene data show CDR1 as LGHNA and CDR2 as YSLEER. The CDR3: CASSQDPAGLGAFF. The CDR3 nucleotides are TGCGCCAGCAGCCAAGATCCGGCGGGGTTGGGAGCTTTCTTT.

This clonotype occurred many times. The rearrangement uses TRBV6-5 and TRBJ1-2; D gene ambiguous. Germline assignment: CDR1 MNHEY and CDR2 SVGAGI. V dropped 2 bases and J dropped 5 bases, with 15 bases sitting between them. The CDR3 runs 15 residues. The CDR3 DNA sequence: TGTGCCAGCAGTTACGCTTCGACCGAAGTATATGGCTACACCTTC. Encoded protein: CASSYASTEVYGYTF.

This clonotype was observed a handful of times. V gene TRBV6-2 or TRBV6-3 combines with J gene TRBJ1-6, with D unresolved. This CDR3 comprises 16 residues. V lost 6 bases, J lost 7 bases, and 19 bases lay in between. Looked up from germline, CDR1 is MNHEY and CDR2 is SVGEGT. CDR3 protein: CASSRPPVLWNSPLHF. The CDR3 nucleotides read TGTGCCAGCAGCCGTCCGCCGGTATTATGGAATTCACCCCTCCACTTT.

J is TRBJ1-4 and V is TRBV20-1; no clear D gene. There are 13 residues in the CDR3. V shed 3 bases and J shed 12 bases, with 17 bases lying between them. CDR1 is DFQATT and CDR2 is SNEGSKA in the germline V gene (reference sequence). CDR3: CSASAAVGAELFF. The CDR3 nucleotides are TGCAGTGCTAGCGCCGCAGTGGGCGCGGAACTGTTTTTT.

Only a few counts were recorded for this clonotype. The chain combines TRBV27 with TRBJ1-2, with 10 positions matching TRBD1. V lost 8 bases, J lost 6 bases, and 9 bases stayed unmatched. The CDR3 is 14 residues long. Germline V CDR1 and CDR2: MNHEY, SMNVEV (reference sequence). The CDR3 nucleotides read TGTGCCAGCGCCCCCCCGGACAGGGGGAATGGCTACACCTTC. It yields the protein CASAPPDRGNGYTF.